These T cell receptor beta chains were read from a single sample in a study of T cell responses to AZD1222 COVID-19 vaccine. Here immunoSEQ multiplex PCR was the method, and the copy in TCRdb shows in-frame clones only, minus some. The sample shows about 140,000 clones, just over 90% of them seen only once. Specimen: peripheral blood, collected on day 0 of MenACWY control vaccination. All receptors come from an adult in good health. Each CDR3 is given with its conserved first and last residue. D genes are given only for firm matches. Not every row has a clone size; where given, it reads once, few, many or a size class.

>TRBD2|TRBV19|NA|TRBJ2-7
TGTGCCAGCGGGGAGGGCTACGAGCAGTACTTC
CASGEGYEQYF
>NA|TRBV5-1|NA|TRBJ2-2
TGCGCCAGCAGCCTGATAAGTTTGACCGGCAAGTCTGACACCGGGGAGCTGTTTTTT
CASSLISLTGKSDTGELFF
>NA|TRBV29-1|NA|TRBJ1-2
TGCAGCGTTTTTAAGGTGGGCAGCGGATCGACTAACTATGGCTACACCTTC
CSVFKVGSGSTNYGYTF
>NA|TRBV27|NA|TRBJ1-5
TGTGCCAGCAGTTTATTTCAGGGGAATCAGCCCCAGCATTTT
CASSLFQGNQPQHF
>NA|TRBV5-4|few|TRBJ1-2
TGTGCCAGCAGCTTGGACGAGGGGTATGGCTACACCTTC
CASSLDEGYGYTF
>NA|TRBV30|NA|TRBJ1-2
TGTGCCTGGAGTACCCCTCCTGAGTGGGTCCATGGCTACACCTTC
CAWSTPPEWVHGYTF
>NA|TRBV5-1|NA|TRBJ2-2
TGCGCCAGCAGCCTGGGCAGGGCCCCCACCGGGGAGCTGTTTTTT
CASSLGRAPTGELFF
>TRBD1|TRBV28|NA|TRBJ1-2
TGTGCCAGCACCCTACGCTGGGGCAGGGGGGATGGCTACACCTTC
CASTLRWGRGDGYTF
>NA|TRBV14|NA|TRBJ1-1
TGTGCCAGCAGCCTACAGGAAACGAACACTGAAGCTTTCTTT
CASSLQETNTEAFF
>TRBD1|TRBV7-9|few|TRBJ1-2
TGTGCCAGCAGCTTAGCGGGGGACAGGGGATATGGCTACACCTTC
CASSLAGDRGYGYTF
>NA|TRBV12-3/TRBV12-4|NA|TRBJ2-5
TGTGCCAGCAGTTTAAAAGTGGAGACCCAGTACTTC
CASSLKVETQYF
>NA|TRBV29-1|NA|TRBJ2-1
TGCAGCGTTGAGGATAGGGCTAGCAATGAGCAGTTCTTC
CSVEDRASNEQFF
>NA|TRBV2|NA|TRBJ1-1
TGTGCCAGCAATGTCAGGACGGTTATGCCTGAAGCTTTCTTT
CASNVRTVMPEAFF
>NA|TRBV12-3/TRBV12-4|NA|TRBJ1-6
TGTGCCAGCAGTTTGTCTCCCAATTCACCCCTCCACTTT
CASSLSPNSPLHF
>NA|TRBV5-6|NA|TRBJ1-3
TGTGCCAGCAGCGAAGGGGTTCTTCCGAACACCATATATTTT
CASSEGVLPNTIYF
>NA|TRBV7-9|NA|TRBJ1-5
TGTGCCAGCAGCCTTACCCCGGAACAGCCCCAGCATTTT
CASSLTPEQPQHF
>NA|TRBV7-2|NA|TRBJ2-3
TGTGCCAGCAGCTGGATGGCGTCTAGCACAGATACGCAGTATTTT
CASSWMASSTDTQYF
>TRBD2|TRBV3-1/TRBV3-2|NA|TRBJ2-5
TGTGCCAGCAGCCGGGGACTAGCCCAAGAGACCCAGTACTTC
CASSRGLAQETQYF
>NA|TRBV5-1|NA|TRBJ1-1
TGCGCCAGCAGCTTGGAGGGGCCTGAAGCTTTCTTT
CASSLEGPEAFF
>NA|TRBV19|NA|TRBJ2-1
TGTGCCAGTATCAGTCGCAATGAGCAGTTCTTC
CASISRNEQFF
>NA|TRBV15|NA|TRBJ2-3
TGTGCCACCAGCATAAACGTAGGGGGGCCAGATACGCAGTATTTT
CATSINVGGPDTQYF
>NA|TRBV29-1|NA|TRBJ1-2
TGCAGCGTTCTCATTGGGACGGCATATGGCTACACCTTC
CSVLIGTAYGYTF
>TRBD2|TRBV3-1/TRBV3-2|NA|TRBJ2-3
TGTGCCAGCAGCCAAGTAGGCGGAGGCGGGAGAGATACGCAGTATTTT
CASSQVGGGGRDTQYF
>NA|TRBV2|once|TRBJ1-1
TGTGCCAGCAGTGAATCGGGTTCACTCACTGAAGCTTTCTTT
CASSESGSLTEAFF
>NA|TRBV28|NA|TRBJ1-1
TGTGCCAGCAGAGTACCAGGGGACCATCCCGAAGCTTTCTTT
CASRVPGDHPEAFF
>NA|TRBV24-1|NA|TRBJ2-1
TGTGCCACCAGTGATTTGCGTGCGTCCTCCTACAATGAGCAGTTCTTC
CATSDLRASSYNEQFF
>NA|TRBV5-1|NA|TRBJ1-1
TGCGCCAGCAGCTTGGAGCAGCCGGGCACTGAAGCTTTCTTT
CASSLEQPGTEAFF
>NA|TRBV18|NA|TRBJ2-5
TGTGCCAGCTCACCACCCCGGGTCAGGCAAGAGACCCAGTACTTC
CASSPPRVRQETQYF
>TRBD2|TRBV5-1|NA|TRBJ2-7
TGCGCCAGCAGCTTGGTAGGTAGCGGGGACTACTCCTACGAGCAGTACTTC
CASSLVGSGDYSYEQYF
>NA|TRBV9|NA|TRBJ1-1
TGTGCCAGCAGCGCCAACATAGCCAACACTGAAGCTTTCTTT
CASSANIANTEAFF
>NA|TRBV10-3|NA|TRBJ1-1
TGTGCCATCAGTGCGGCAAACACTGAAGCTTTCTTT
CAISAANTEAFF
>TRBD2|TRBV6-5|NA|TRBJ2-3
TGTGCCAGCAGCAGAACTAGCGGTAGCACAGATACGCAGTATTTT
CASSRTSGSTDTQYF
>NA|TRBV10-3|NA|TRBJ1-3
TGTGCCATCAGTGAGGGGGCTCATGGAAACACCATATATTTT
CAISEGAHGNTIYF
>NA|TRBV18|NA|TRBJ2-4
TGTGCCAGCTCACCATCTGGGGCCAAAAACATTCAGTACTTC
CASSPSGAKNIQYF
>NA|TRBV5-1|NA|TRBJ2-7
TGCGCCAGCAGCTTGGGCACTGACTCCTACGAGCAGTACTTC
CASSLGTDSYEQYF
>TRBD1|TRBV2|few|TRBJ2-1
TGTGCCAGCACCCAGACAGGGGGCGCCGTCTTAAATGAGCAGTTCTTC
CASTQTGGAVLNEQFF
>NA|TRBV3-1/TRBV3-2|NA|TRBJ2-5
TGTGCCAGCGCTCAAGGGTGGGGGGAGTTCCAAGAGACCCAGTACTTC
CASAQGWGEFQETQYF
>TRBD1|TRBV30|NA|TRBJ1-1
TGTGCCTGGAGTCGGGACAGTGGATCCACTGAAGCTTTCTTT
CAWSRDSGSTEAFF
>NA|TRBV7-2|NA|TRBJ2-7
TGTGCCAGCAGCTTACAGGGATACGAGCAGTACTTC
CASSLQGYEQYF